The 11 T cell receptor beta chains listed next were all sequenced from one sample in a study of beta chain features in type 1 diabetes. Study observations and caveats: A moderate, significant TCRB CDR3 shortening appeared in type 1 diabetes across four CD4+ subsets.

Every isolated RNA sample was fully reverse transcribed, so sequencing captured expressed TCRB transcripts. Data came from immunoSEQ multiplex PCR; TCRdb stores just in-frame clones and leaves some out. Among about 640,000 clones listed, over 10% were seen once. These TCRs' antigens remain unknown. Sequencing input: naive CD4+ T cells from blood. These receptors were taken from a man aged 30-40 years with type 1 diabetes.

A few counts support this clone. Other nucleotide sequences in the sample specify the same CDR3. This chain links TRBV19 with TRBJ1-5; D remains ambiguous. Trimming cost V 4 bases and J 4 bases, with 8 bases left between them. Germline V CDR1 and CDR2: LNHDA, SQIVND (reference sequence). This CDR3 region has 13 residues. The CDR3 here is CASSTGPNQPQHF. The DNA of the CDR3 is TGTGCCAGTAGTACCGGACCTAATCAGCCCCAGCATTTT.

The CDR3 DNA reads as TGTGCCAGCAGCCACCCCGGGACAGGTAACTACGAGCAGTACTTC. Translated, it gives CASSHPGTGNYEQYF. This rearrangement joins TRBV2 to TRBJ2-7, with 8 positions matching TRBD1. The germline V gene has CDR1 SNHLY and CDR2 FYNNEI. Germline trimming cut 6 bases from V and 3 bases from J; bases unmatched to any gene: 10. The CDR3 length is 15 residues.

J is TRBJ2-7 and V is TRBV4-3; 10 nucleotides line up with TRBD2. Germline CDR1 is LGHNA and CDR2 is YSLEER. The V segment lost 0 bases and the J segment 7 bases; nucleotides outside the gene matches: 9. The CDR3 is made up of 16 amino acids. The CDR3 loop is CASSQDLAGELREQYF. In DNA, the CDR3 is TGCGCCAGCAGCCAAGATCTAGCGGGGGAATTGAGGGAGCAGTACTTC.

CDR3 protein: CASSAGDSGANVLTF. The DNA of the CDR3 is TGTGCCAGCAGTGCAGGGGACTCTGGGGCCAACGTCCTGACTTTC. V usage is TRBV9 and J usage is TRBJ2-6; D is perhaps TRBD1 (6 bases). Germline CDR1 is SGDLS and CDR2 is YYNGEE. V gave up 5 bases and J gave up 0 bases, with 9 bases separating them. This CDR3 is 15 amino acids long.

This clone has at least ten counts. Other DNA sequences in the same sample also yield this CDR3. The chain is built from TRBV11-2 and TRBJ2-7; a possible D gene is TRBD2 (6 bases). The CDR3 sequence is 14 residues long. Between the trimmed V and J ends, which lost 1 base and 6 bases, there was a span of 13 bases. In germline, CDR1 is SGHAT, CDR2 FQNNGV. CDR3 in DNA: TGTGCCAGCAGCTTAGGGGACGGGGGTACCGAGCAGTACTTC. It is translated as CASSLGDGGTEQYF. The full variable domain, in which reference TRBV11-2 and TRBJ2-7 provide the parts outside the CDR3, is EAGVAQSPRYKIIEKRQSVAFWCNPISGHATLYWYQQILGQGPKLLIQFQNNGVVDDSQLPKDRFSAERLKGVDSTLKIQPAKLEDSAVYLCASSLGDGGTEQYFGPGTRLTVT.

As for this clone: Other nucleotide sequences in the sample specify the same CDR3. The chain carries TRBV7-2 and TRBJ2-6, with 11 bases that match TRBD2. The trim removed 8 bases at V and 0 bases at J, leaving 6 bases unmatched. Germline CDR1 reads SGHTA; CDR2 reads FQGNSA. This CDR3 has 17 amino acids. CDR3 protein: CASGGLAGLSGANVLTF. The CDR3 bases are TGTGCCAGCGGCGGACTAGCGGGTCTCTCTGGGGCCAACGTCCTGACTTTC. Supplemented by reference TRBV7-2 and TRBJ2-6, the full variable domain reads GAGVSQSPSNKVTEKGKDVELRCDPISGHTALYWYRQSLGQGLEFLIYFQGNSAPDKSGLPSDRFSAERTGGSVSTLTIQRTQQEDSAVYLCASGGLAGLSGANVLTFGAGSRLTVL.

This clone was counted between two and nine times. This chain uses TRBV7-2 with TRBJ1-2; D is unresolved. The V gene lost 5 bases and the J gene lost 6 bases, with 19 bases spanning the gap. The CDR3 is made up of 15 amino acids. From germline, CDR1 is SGHTA and CDR2 FQGNSA. CDR3 loop: CASSQSPGFGDGYTF. CDR3 nucleotides: TGTGCCAGCAGCCAAAGCCCGGGCTTCGGGGATGGCTACACCTTC. Combining the CDR3 with reference TRBV7-2 and TRBJ1-2 gives the whole variable domain GAGVSQSPSNKVTEKGKDVELRCDPISGHTALYWYRQSLGQGLEFLIYFQGNSAPDKSGLPSDRFSAERTGGSVSTLTIQRTQQEDSAVYLCASSQSPGFGDGYTFGSGTRLTVV.

This chain joins TRBV12-5 and TRBJ2-7, with unresolved D. V shed 6 bases and J shed 0 bases, with 15 bases lying between them. Looked up from germline, CDR1 is LGHNT and CDR2 is FRNRAP. This CDR3 is built from 15 residues. Here the CDR3 DNA reads TGTGCTAGTGGACCGGCCGGTACGCGCTCCTACGAGCAGTACTTC. Its protein is CASGPAGTRSYEQYF.

In this sample, this clone turned up a few times. The rearrangement joins TRBV30 to TRBJ2-1; no clear D. CDR3 size: 13 residues. Trimming stripped 2 bases from V and 8 bases from J, with 13 bases between. Germline lookup yields CDR1 GTSNPN and CDR2 SVGIG (reference sequence). The CDR3: CAWSPLSIDEQFF. CDR3 sequence (DNA): TGTGCCTGGAGTCCCCTATCGATCGATGAGCAGTTCTTC. The full variable domain, in which reference TRBV30 and TRBJ2-1 provide the parts outside the CDR3, is SQTIHQWPATLVQPVGSPLSLECTVEGTSNPNLYWYRQAAGRGLQLLFYSVGIGQISSEVPQNLSASRPQDRQFILSSKKLLLSDSGFYLCAWSPLSIDEQFFGPGTRLTVL.

The CDR3 region has the DNA TGTGCCACCAGCACTTCATTAGCGGGGTCCACAGATACGCAGTATTTT. As protein: CATSTSLAGSTDTQYF. The rearrangement uses TRBV15 and TRBJ2-3; 8 bases align to TRBD2. The CDR3 runs 16 residues. Germline-derived CDR1 and CDR2 are LNHNV and YYDKDF (reference sequence). Losses at the gene ends were 4 bases for V and 2 bases for J; bases not matched to a gene: 8.

About this clone: At one end the junction does not follow the germline gene, possibly because of a read error. The chain has TRBV7-2 and TRBJ1-2; a possible D gene is TRBD1 (5 bases). The germline V gene encodes CDR1 SGHTA and CDR2 FQGNSA. The CDR3 is 13 amino acids. The DNA of the CDR3 is TGTGCCAGCAGCCTAGCCAGGGTCGAGGGCTACACCTTC. Encoded protein: CASSLARVEGYTF.